Presented here are 14 T cell receptor beta chains from one specimen sequenced in a study of neoadjuvant anti-PD-1 for oral cavity cancer. Only in-frame clones appear in the TCRdb table, and some are missing; sequencing was by immunoSEQ multiplex PCR. The top ten hold roughly 4.3% of the sample, which has roughly 9,500 clones, around 70% seen once. Time point in this sample: after neoadjuvant nivolumab, at surgical resection. The sequenced sample was PBMCs, obtained after nivolumab (anti-PD-1) treatment. Source of these receptors: a person between 40 and 79 years old with oral cavity squamous cell carcinoma.

V usage is TRBV25-1 and J usage is TRBJ2-3; D uncertain. Trimming left V 5 bases short and J 0 bases short, with 9 bases between. The CDR3 loop spans 14 amino acids. The germline V gene encodes CDR1 MGHDK and CDR2 SYGVNS. CDR3 nucleotide sequence: TGTGCCAGCAGTCGGGTCGGGAGCACAGATACGCAGTATTTT. It specifies CASSRVGSTDTQYF.

V is TRBV7-8 and J is TRBJ2-7, with D tentatively TRBD1 (5 bases). There are 14 residues in the CDR3. V lost 1 base to trimming and J lost 1 base, with 8 bases between them. Germline V gives CDR1 SGHVS, CDR2 FQNEAQ. The CDR3 DNA sequence: TGTGCCAGCAGCTTAGAAAGGGGATCCTACGAGCAGTACTTC. Translation gives CASSLERGSYEQYF. Drawing the rest from reference TRBV7-8 and TRBJ2-7, the complete variable domain is GAGVSQSPRYKVAKRGQDVALRCDPISGHVSLFWYQQALGQGPEFLTYFQNEAQLDKSGLPSDRFFAERPEGSVSTLKIQRTQQEDSAVYLCASSLERGSYEQYFGPGTRLTVT.

This clone turned up a few times. The rearrangement links TRBV19 to TRBJ2-7; 7 nucleotides line up with TRBD2. Germline lookup yields CDR1 LNHDA and CDR2 SQIVND (reference sequence). V was pared by 4 bases and J by 3 bases, with 12 bases of the junction left unmatched. This CDR3 is 16 amino acids long. In DNA form, the CDR3 reads TGTGCCAGTAGTAGAGACCGGGGACCGGGGGGCTACGAGCAGTACTTC. As protein: CASSRDRGPGGYEQYF. The variable domain in full, completed from reference TRBV19 and TRBJ2-7, reads DGGITQSPKYLFRKEGQNVTLSCEQNLNHDAMYWYRQDPGQGLRLIYYSQIVNDFQKGDIAEGYSVSREKKESFPLTVTSAQKNPTAFYLCASSRDRGPGGYEQYFGPGTRLTVT.

This clone showed up just a few times. The gene calls are TRBV19 and TRBJ1-5; unclear D gene. CDR1 and CDR2 from the germline V gene are LNHDA and SQIVND (reference sequence). This CDR3 region has 13 residues. V was shortened by 4 bases and J by 5 bases, with 9 bases between the two germline ends. Here the CDR3 DNA reads TGTGCCAGTAGTAGGGGTGGGGATCAGCCCCAGCATTTT. Translating gives CASSRGGDQPQHF.

The chain uses TRBV19 and TRBJ1-5, with D uncertain. Germline CDR1 LNHDA, CDR2 SQIVND (reference sequence). The V end was cut by 0 bases, the J end by 3 bases, with 18 bases between. The CDR3 loop spans 18 amino acids. Here the CDR3 DNA reads TGTGCCAGTAGTATAGATCGGTCTCTAGGTCGAAACAATCAGCCCCAGCATTTT. Translation: CASSIDRSLGRNNQPQHF.

This chain uses TRBV7-8 with TRBJ2-1; 13 bases are a match to TRBD2. The V and J ends lost 1 base and 7 bases, in that order; junction bases with no gene match: 4. The CDR3 has 16 residues. The germline gives CDR1 SGHVS, CDR2 FQNEAQ. The CDR3 loop reads CASSLGLAGGDNEQFF. In DNA, the CDR3 is TGTGCCAGCAGCTTAGGACTAGCGGGGGGAGATAATGAGCAGTTCTTC.

V usage is TRBV2 and J usage is TRBJ2-3, with unresolved D. Germline V CDR1 and CDR2: SNHLY, FYNNEI. CDR3 size: 14 residues. The V end was cut by 4 bases, the J end by 3 bases, with 11 bases between. Written as DNA, the CDR3 is TGTGCCAGCAGTGGCAGAGGCCGGACAGATACGCAGTATTTT. Its translation: CASSGRGRTDTQYF.

This clone was recorded once. CDR3 DNA: TGTGCCAGCAGGGGGGGCAGGGGTAACTATGGCTACACCTTC. As protein: CASRGGRGNYGYTF. The chain has TRBV2 and TRBJ1-2; a weak D match, TRBD1 (6 bases). CDR3 length: 14 amino acids. CDR1 is SNHLY and CDR2 is FYNNEI in the germline V gene. V dropped 6 bases and J dropped 1 base, with 12 bases sitting between them.

This clone was detected only a few times. The rearrangement uses TRBV19 and TRBJ1-5; D ambiguous. V was trimmed by 3 bases and J by 0 bases, leaving 6 bases between them. CDR1 is LNHDA and CDR2 is SQIVND in the germline V gene (reference sequence). There are 14 residues in the CDR3. Written as DNA, the CDR3 is TGTGCCAGTAGTATTCAGAATAGCAATCAGCCCCAGCATTTT. This gives the protein CASSIQNSNQPQHF.

This clone was seen a handful of times. The CDR3 DNA follows: TGTGCCAGCAGTGGACAGGGGATCAATCAGCCCCAGCATTTT. Residues: CASSGQGINQPQHF. The chain combines TRBV6-6 with TRBJ1-5; the match to TRBD1 covers 9 bases. The ends lost 5 bases at V and 3 bases at J; junction bases unmatched: 2. There are 14 residues in the CDR3. Germline CDR1 is MNHNY and CDR2 is SVGAGI (reference sequence).

V usage is TRBV5-1 and J usage is TRBJ2-2; D not certain. The CDR3 is 15 amino acids. In germline, CDR1 is SGHRS, CDR2 YFSETQ. Trimming stripped 1 base from V and 1 base from J, with 8 bases between. Here the CDR3 DNA reads TGCGCCAGCAGCTTGACTACACAGAACACCGGGGAGCTGTTTTTT. This translates into CASSLTTQNTGELFF.

The V call is TRBV7-8, the J call TRBJ2-1; D is unresolved. CDR3 length equals 12 residues. The germline V gene encodes CDR1 SGHVS and CDR2 FQNEAQ. The V end was cut by 5 bases, the J end by 5 bases, with 7 bases between. The CDR3: CASSPRNNEQFF. The CDR3 DNA sequence: TGTGCCAGCAGCCCAAGGAACAATGAGCAGTTCTTC.

This clone has only a few counts. The chain recombines TRBV10-2 with TRBJ2-3; D might be TRBD1 or TRBD2, each matching 5 bases. The V end lost 5 bases, the J end lost 6 bases, and 18 bases lay between the germline ends. The CDR3 sequence is 15 residues long. Germline V gene lookup returns CDR1 WSHSY and CDR2 SAAADI. The CDR3 nucleotides read TGCGCCAGCAGTCCGGGGACCATAATGTCGGATACGCAGTATTTT. Its protein is CASSPGTIMSDTQYF.

This chain connects TRBV5-5 to TRBJ2-7; D ambiguous. This CDR3 comprises 14 residues. The germline V and J ends were trimmed by 4 bases and 2 bases, with 13 bases remaining between them. Germline lookup yields CDR1 SGHKS and CDR2 YYEKEE (reference sequence). CDR3 bases: TGTGCCAGCAGCCCTCTTGGGGATCCCTACGAGCAGTACTTC. Protein sequence: CASSPLGDPYEQYF.